This is a list of T cell receptor beta chains from one sample in a study of OX40 agonist ivuxolimab in advanced cancers. The assay was immunoSEQ multiplex PCR, and TCRdb's table has in-frame clones only and misses some. The sample shows around 94,000 clones, 80% to 95% of them seen only once. The sample consisted of CD4+ or CD8+ T cells sorted from blood, taken in a trial of the OX40 agonist ivuxolimab. The source is an adult with an advanced solid tumor such as melanoma, head and neck, liver or kidney cancer. CDR3s include the opening cysteine and the closing phenylalanine or tryptophan. The order of the fields is J gene, CDR3 length, clone size, V gene, D gene, CDR3 DNA, CDR3 protein. A D gene is named only where the DNA matches it firmly. Size is omitted from some rows. Given values are once, few, many or a class for expanded clones.

TRBJ2-7	15	NA	TRBV27	TRBD2	TGTGCCAGCAGCCACCGGACTAGCGGAGCCTACGAGCAGTACTTC	CASSHRTSGAYEQYF
TRBJ2-1	15	once	TRBV7-2	TRBD2	TGTGCCAGCAGCCTAAAGGGACTAGCGGCGGGTGAGCAGTTCTTC	CASSLKGLAAGEQFF
TRBJ1-2	15	NA	TRBV4-1	NA	TGCGCCAGCAGCCAAGATAGGGCGGCAGGGGCCGGCTACACCTTC	CASSQDRAAGAGYTF
TRBJ2-5	15	NA	TRBV7-8	TRBD2	TGTGCCAGCAGCCAGGGACTAGCGGGGCAAGAGACCCAGTACTTC	CASSQGLAGQETQYF
TRBJ2-7	14	NA	TRBV9	NA	TGTGCCAGCAGCGTAGATGGAAATCCCTACGAGCAGTACTTC	CASSVDGNPYEQYF
TRBJ1-1	13	NA	TRBV11-2	NA	TGTGCCAGCAGCTTAGGGCCGGGATACGAAGCTTTCTTT	CASSLGPGYEAFF
TRBJ2-1	15	NA	TRBV27	NA	TGTGCCAGCAGTTTAATGGCGAGCTCCTACAATGAGCAGTTCTTC	CASSLMASSYNEQFF
TRBJ1-2	13	NA	TRBV5-4	NA	TGTGCCAGCAGCTCGACAAGGGTTGGAGGCTACACCTTC	CASSSTRVGGYTF
TRBJ2-7	12	NA	TRBV13	NA	TGTGCCAGCAGCTTAGGAAGCTACGAGCAGTACTTC	CASSLGSYEQYF
TRBJ2-2	14	NA	TRBV10-2	NA	TGCGCCAGCAGTGTATGGTTGGACACCGGGGAGCTGTTTTTT	CASSVWLDTGELFF
TRBJ1-1	14	NA	TRBV27	NA	TGTGCCACCTCACCCACGGGCGGGAGCACTGAAGCTTTCTTT	CATSPTGGSTEAFF
TRBJ2-3	15	NA	TRBV9	TRBD2	TGTGCCAGCAGCGTAGAAGGACTAGGCACAGATACGCAGTATTTT	CASSVEGLGTDTQYF
TRBJ2-2	14	NA	TRBV2	TRBD1	TGTGCCAGCATAGCCCAGGGGGACACCGGGGAGCTGTTTTTT	CASIAQGDTGELFF
TRBJ2-7	16	once	TRBV5-6	NA	TGTGCCAGCAGCATGAGGATGTCAGGGGTTACCTACGAGCAGTACTTC	CASSMRMSGVTYEQYF
TRBJ1-2	17	NA	TRBV14	NA	TGTGCCAGCAGCCAAGACTGGGACGGGCCAGCTAACTATGGCTACACCTTC	CASSQDWDGPANYGYTF